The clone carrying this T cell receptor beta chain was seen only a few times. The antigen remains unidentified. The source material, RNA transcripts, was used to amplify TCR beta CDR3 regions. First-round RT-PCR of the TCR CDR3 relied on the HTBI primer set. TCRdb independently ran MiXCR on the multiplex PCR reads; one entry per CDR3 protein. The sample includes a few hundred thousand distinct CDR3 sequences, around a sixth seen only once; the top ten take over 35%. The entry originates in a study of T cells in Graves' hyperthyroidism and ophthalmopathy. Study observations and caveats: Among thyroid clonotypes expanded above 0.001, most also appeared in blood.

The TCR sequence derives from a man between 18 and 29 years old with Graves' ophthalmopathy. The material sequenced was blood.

CDR3 region: CASSTLAGEQETQYF. DNA of the CDR3: TGTGCCAGCAGCACGTTAGCGGGAGAACAAGAGACCCAGTACTTC. V usage is TRBV7-2 and J usage is TRBJ2-5; 9 nucleotides align to TRBD2. Germline V gene sequence: CDR1 SGHTA, CDR2 FQGNSA. V was clipped by 5 bases and J by 2 bases; unmatched bases: 6. This CDR3 spans 15 amino acids. Looking up the rest from reference TRBV7-2 and TRBJ2-5 gives the full variable domain: GAGVSQSPSNKVTEKGKDVELRCDPISGHTALYWYRQSLGQGLEFLIYFQGNSAPDKSGLPSDRFSAERTGGSVSTLTIQRTQQEDSAVYLCASSTLAGEQETQYFGPGTRLLVL.